This passage covers 24 T cell receptor beta chains from one sample sequenced in a study of CD8 T cells in Susac syndrome. When the RNA was reverse transcribed, random hexamers were used with an input of 0.5 to 1 ug. MiXCR was run by TCRdb on the immunoSEQ multiplex PCR reads, yielding one entry per CDR3 protein. There are just under 95,000 distinct CDR3 sequences in the sample; roughly 94% occur only once, and roughly 0.31% lies in the top ten. The sequencing input was CD4+ T cells from PBMCs. The receptors here all came from a human donor with Susac syndrome.

This chain links TRBV11-2 with TRBJ2-3; TRBD2 might be the D (7 bases). The V gene's germline CDR1 is SGHAT and CDR2 FQNNGV. The CDR3 extends over 17 amino acids. V lost 7 bases, J lost 10 bases, and 30 bases lay in between. Written as DNA, the CDR3 is TGTGCCAGCACCCTTTCGTCAGGGGCCTTAGCGGGTGCCCCGCAGTATTTT. Protein product: CASTLSSGALAGAPQYF.

The chain combines TRBV5-1 with TRBJ2-7; a weak D match, TRBD1 (6 bases). The CDR3 totals 14 residues. The germline V gene encodes CDR1 SGHRS and CDR2 YFSETQ. Trimming cost V 4 bases and J 2 bases, with 13 bases left between them. The CDR3: CASSLGQPAYEQYF. The DNA of the CDR3 is TGCGCCAGCAGCCTCGGACAGCCCGCCTACGAGCAGTACTTC. The full variable domain, its missing parts supplied by reference TRBV5-1 and TRBJ2-7, is KAGVTQTPRYLIKTRGQQVTLSCSPISGHRSVSWYQQTPGQGLQFLFEYFSETQRNKGNFPGRFSGRQFSNSRSEMNVSTLELGDSALYLCASSLGQPAYEQYFGPGTRLTVT.

The rearrangement links TRBV20-1 to TRBJ2-1; 7 positions agree with TRBD1. The CDR3 is made up of 12 amino acids. Trimming removed 7 bases from V and 2 bases from J; junction bases left unmatched: 2. The germline CDR1 and CDR2 sequences are DFQATT and SNEGSKA (reference sequence). The CDR3 loop is CSGDRTYNEQFF. The CDR3 bases are TGCAGTGGGGACAGAACCTACAATGAGCAGTTCTTC.

This clonotype occurred once. The rearrangement joins TRBV7-6 to TRBJ2-7; D is possibly TRBD2 (5 bases). This CDR3 comprises 16 residues. CDR1 is SGHVS and CDR2 is FNYEAQ in the germline V gene. V lost 5 bases and J 2 bases, leaving 19 bases between the germline ends. The CDR3 DNA reads TGTGCCAGCAGCCAACCTCTTGCGGGCCGTACCTACGAGCAGTACTTC. Translating gives CASSQPLAGRTYEQYF.

In nucleotides, the CDR3 is TGCAGTGCCAAACGGGGGGGCCTATACAATGAGCAGTTCTTC. Translated: CSAKRGGLYNEQFF. This chain connects TRBV20-1 to TRBJ2-1; 8 bases match TRBD2. Looked up from germline, CDR1 is DFQATT and CDR2 is SNEGSKA (reference sequence). V was clipped by 6 bases and J by 4 bases; unmatched bases: 8. The CDR3 length is 14 residues.

The V gene is TRBV6-5, the J gene TRBJ1-2; 11 nucleotides line up with TRBD1. Germline V gives CDR1 MNHEY, CDR2 SVGAGI. The CDR3 totals 17 residues. Trimming cost V 2 bases and J 4 bases; bases outside gene matches: 9. CDR3 nucleotides: TGTGCCAGCAGTTACGGGACAGGGGGTAGTAAGATCTATGGCTACACCTTC. This codes for CASSYGTGGSKIYGYTF.

The chain is built from TRBV28 and TRBJ2-6; the D gene is possibly TRBD1 (6 bases). CDR3 length: 15 residues. Germline assignment: CDR1 MDHEN and CDR2 SYDVKM. The V gene lost 7 bases and the J gene lost 3 bases, with 13 bases spanning the gap. CDR3 sequence: CASTPQGSGANVLTF. The DNA for the CDR3 is TGTGCCAGCACCCCGCAGGGGAGTGGGGCCAACGTCCTGACTTTC.

The rearrangement uses TRBV12-3 or TRBV12-4 and TRBJ2-6; TRBD1 aligns across 8 bases. Trimming cost V 6 bases and J 3 bases; bases outside gene matches: 10. The CDR3 extends over 17 amino acids. CDR3 sequence: CASSWTGPIGGANVLTF. In DNA, the CDR3 is TGTGCCAGCAGCTGGACAGGGCCCATCGGTGGGGCCAACGTCCTGACTTTC.

The chain is built from TRBV10-3 and TRBJ1-1; 8 bases are shared with TRBD1. The CDR3 length is 17 residues. With V trimmed by 6 bases and J by 5 bases, 17 bases remained unmatched. Germline-derived CDR1 and CDR2 are ENHRY and SYGVKD. CDR3 in amino acids: CAIRPYLRQGWGTEAFF. Here the CDR3 DNA reads TGTGCCATCAGACCCTATCTGAGACAGGGGTGGGGGACTGAAGCTTTCTTT.

CDR3 bases: TGTGCCAGCAGCCCCCCCCGGGGACCCCTCCACTTT. Translation: CASSPPRGPLHF. V is TRBV28 and J is TRBJ1-6; D gene unclear. The CDR3 contains 12 residues. CDR1 is MDHEN, CDR2 SYDVKM, per germline. The V and J ends lost 6 bases and 12 bases respectively, with 12 bases between them.

This clonotype was observed once. The chain joins TRBV5-1 to TRBJ2-4; 7 nucleotides align to TRBD1. From germline, CDR1 is SGHRS and CDR2 YFSETQ. The ends lost 0 bases at V and 6 bases at J; junction bases unmatched: 3. The CDR3 consists of 14 residues. CDR3 DNA: TGCGCCAGCAGCTTGGGACAGGGAATAAACATTCAGTACTTC. Translated, it gives CASSLGQGINIQYF.

The J gene is TRBJ2-1, the V gene TRBV5-1; D remains unclear. Germline CDR1 and CDR2: SGHRS and YFSETQ. V shed 1 base and J shed 8 bases, with 10 bases lying between them. The CDR3 totals 13 residues. The CDR3 nucleotides read TGCGCCAGCAGCTTGAACCCGTTGGATGAGCAGTTCTTC. Translated, it gives CASSLNPLDEQFF. The whole variable domain, remainder taken from reference TRBV5-1 and TRBJ2-1, is KAGVTQTPRYLIKTRGQQVTLSCSPISGHRSVSWYQQTPGQGLQFLFEYFSETQRNKGNFPGRFSGRQFSNSRSEMNVSTLELGDSALYLCASSLNPLDEQFFGPGTRLTVL.

The V call is TRBV7-2, the J call TRBJ1-2; the D is unclear. CDR1 is SGHTA, CDR2 FQGNSA, per germline. The length of the CDR3 is 13 residues. With 4 bases removed from V and 8 bases from J, the gap between germline ends came to 14 bases. The chain's CDR3 is CASSSHPLGGYTF. CDR3 in DNA: TGTGCCAGCAGCTCGCATCCTTTGGGGGGCTACACCTTC. Full variable domain (rest looked up from reference TRBV7-2 and TRBJ1-2): GAGVSQSPSNKVTEKGKDVELRCDPISGHTALYWYRQSLGQGLEFLIYFQGNSAPDKSGLPSDRFSAERTGGSVSTLTIQRTQQEDSAVYLCASSSHPLGGYTFGSGTRLTVV.

The V call is TRBV20-1, the J call TRBJ2-3, with TRBD2 matching 10 bases. CDR1 is DFQATT and CDR2 is SNEGSKA in the germline V gene (reference sequence). The CDR3 runs 15 residues. V trimming: 4 bases; J trimming: 4 bases; junction bases outside the gene matches: 8. The CDR3 bases are TGCAGTGCTACTAAGCTAGCGGGGGACGCAGATACGCAGTATTTT. It is translated as CSATKLAGDADTQYF.

V is TRBV11-2 and J is TRBJ2-1; 11 positions agree with TRBD2. Germline assignment: CDR1 SGHAT and CDR2 FQNNGV. This CDR3 is 20 amino acids long. J gave up 8 bases and V 4 bases, and 22 bases lay outside the gene matches. Written as DNA, the CDR3 is TGTGCCAGCAGCTCCAACTCAAATGGGTATAGCGGGGGGGCCATCTATGAGCAGTTCTTC. It yields the protein CASSSNSNGYSGGAIYEQFF.

The chain has TRBV12-3 or TRBV12-4 and TRBJ1-5; possible D gene TRBD1, 5 bases. This CDR3 region has 14 residues. V gave up 2 bases and J gave up 4 bases, with 9 bases separating them. CDR3 nucleotides: TGTGCCAGCAGTTTACTGGGGGGAAATCAGCCCCAGCATTTT. Its translation is CASSLLGGNQPQHF.

The genes are TRBV9 and TRBJ2-3; 9 bases line up with TRBD1. The V and J ends lost 3 bases and 6 bases, in that order; junction bases with no gene match: 11. The CDR3 is 16 amino acids. The germline V gene encodes CDR1 SGDLS and CDR2 YYNGEE. DNA for the CDR3: TGTGCCAGCAGCGCCCGTCCGGGACAGGGAGCCGATACGCAGTATTTT. This translates into CASSARPGQGADTQYF.

The chain is built from TRBV9 and TRBJ1-6, with a possible D match to TRBD1 (6 bases). This CDR3 comprises 14 residues. Trimming pared 4 bases from V and 7 bases from J, leaving 12 bases between. Germline assignment: CDR1 SGDLS and CDR2 YYNGEE. Written as DNA, the CDR3 is TGTGCCAGCAGCACCCGGACAGCAAATTCACCCCTCCACTTT. The encoded protein is CASSTRTANSPLHF.

V usage is TRBV30 and J usage is TRBJ1-1; D call uncertain. This CDR3 region has 13 residues. The germline V and J ends were trimmed by 3 bases and 7 bases, with 15 bases remaining between them. The germline V gene encodes CDR1 GTSNPN and CDR2 SVGIG (reference sequence). Here the CDR3 reads CAWRWGISGEAFF. CDR3 in DNA: TGTGCCTGGAGGTGGGGAATCTCCGGTGAAGCTTTCTTT.

The rearrangement uses TRBV5-1 and TRBJ2-3; a weak D match, TRBD2 (6 bases). The CDR3 spans 15 residues. V lost 7 bases and J 1 base, leaving 16 bases between the germline ends. Germline CDR1 SGHRS, CDR2 YFSETQ. Here the CDR3 reads CASALSGVRTDTQYF. CDR3 coding DNA: TGCGCCAGCGCCCTCTCGGGGGTCCGCACAGATACGCAGTATTTT.

V is TRBV19 and J is TRBJ2-7; D is possibly TRBD2 (6 bases). Germline V gives CDR1 LNHDA, CDR2 SQIVND (reference sequence). Trimming took 5 bases from V and 1 from J, leaving 12 bases between them. The CDR3 extends over 14 amino acids. The CDR3 spells CASSLTGTSYEQYF. The CDR3 nucleotides read TGTGCCAGTAGTCTGACCGGGACTTCCTACGAGCAGTACTTC. Drawing the rest from reference TRBV19 and TRBJ2-7, the complete variable domain is DGGITQSPKYLFRKEGQNVTLSCEQNLNHDAMYWYRQDPGQGLRLIYYSQIVNDFQKGDIAEGYSVSREKKESFPLTVTSAQKNPTAFYLCASSLTGTSYEQYFGPGTRLTVT.

The chain's CDR3 is CASSSIQGATYNSPLHF. CDR3 nucleotide sequence: TGTGCCAGCAGCTCGATACAGGGGGCAACCTATAATTCACCCCTCCACTTT. The chain couples TRBV5-6 to TRBJ1-6; 9 positions agree with TRBD1. There are 17 residues in the CDR3. The germline gives CDR1 SGHDT, CDR2 YYEEEE. With V trimmed by 3 bases and J by 2 bases, 6 bases remained unmatched.

This rearrangement joins TRBV15 to TRBJ2-7, with D possibly TRBD1 on 5 matching bases. Germline V gene lookup returns CDR1 LNHNV and CDR2 YYDKDF (reference sequence). Trimming took off 1 base at V and 4 bases at J, with 8 bases between the two ends. The CDR3 consists of 13 residues. CDR3 bases: TGTGCCACCAGCAGAGGACAGCAATACGAGCAGTACTTC. This encodes CATSRGQQYEQYF.

The gene calls are TRBV11-2 and TRBJ1-5; tentatively, D is TRBD1 (6 bases). Germline CDR1 is SGHAT and CDR2 is FQNNGV. Trimming took 5 bases from V and 7 from J, leaving 18 bases between them. The CDR3 extends over 15 amino acids. CDR3 protein: CASSPGGGQVQPQHF. CDR3 DNA sequence: TGTGCCAGCAGCCCCGGGGGGGGCCAGGTCCAGCCCCAGCATTTT.